One and the same sample provided the 27 T cell receptor beta chains below, sequenced in a study of blood T cell repertoires in COVID-19. Repertoires were generated with immunoSEQ multiplex PCR, while TCRdb's copy carries only in-frame clones and drops some. The sample has approximately 220,000 clones; approximately 83% are singletons. Sequencing used peripheral blood. Every receptor here comes from a woman aged 30 to 39 who had recovered from COVID-19.

The V call is TRBV28, the J call TRBJ2-1; 9 bases line up with TRBD2. The V gene end was trimmed by 5 bases and the J gene end by 7 bases; junction bases not matched to a gene: 21. Germline CDR1 and CDR2: MDHEN and SYDVKM. This CDR3 is built from 19 residues. The CDR3 coding sequence is TGTGCCAGCAGTCCCGCTGGAGCGGGAGGACGAGTATTGTTGAATGAGCAGTTCTTC. It encodes CASSPAGAGGRVLLNEQFF.

In regard to this clone: At one end, the junction sequence differs from germline, possibly due to a read error. The genes are TRBV28 and TRBJ1-5; 10 bases are shared with TRBD1. The CDR3 extends over 16 amino acids. The germline V gene has CDR1 MDHEN and CDR2 SYDVKM. CDR3 nucleotides: TGTGCCAGCAGCTTATACGGACAGGGGGGAGGTCAGCCCCAGCATTTT. It is translated as CASSLYGQGGGQPQHF.

J is TRBJ2-7 and V is TRBV6-5; 9 bases agree with TRBD2. Germline V gives CDR1 MNHEY, CDR2 SVGAGI. The CDR3 loop spans 15 amino acids. The junction had 4 bases not matched to a gene; V was cut back by 2 bases and J by 2 bases. This CDR3 reads CASSYKGGRAYEQYF. The CDR3, as DNA: TGTGCCAGCAGTTACAAAGGCGGGAGGGCCTACGAGCAGTACTTC.

This chain uses TRBV7-3 with TRBJ1-2; TRBD1 matches 7 bases. The CDR3 covers 13 residues. With 3 bases clipped from V and 8 bases from J, the junction kept 6 bases outside the gene matches. CDR1 SGHTA and CDR2 FQGTGA come from the germline V gene. This chain's CDR3 is CASSFDRELGYTF. DNA for the CDR3: TGTGCCAGCAGCTTCGACAGGGAACTAGGCTACACCTTC.

The chain recombines TRBV3-1 (or the pseudogene TRBV3-2) with TRBJ2-7; D perhaps matches TRBD2 (5 bases). Germline V CDR1 and CDR2: LGHDT, YNNKEL (reference sequence). This CDR3 has 13 residues. The V end lost 3 bases, the J end lost 4 bases, and 10 bases lay between the germline ends. The CDR3 DNA follows: TGTGCCAGCAGCCAGCGGGCGGGTTACGAGCAGTACTTC. It translates to CASSQRAGYEQYF.

This clone came up a few times. V and J are TRBV19 and TRBJ2-7, with TRBD2 matching 9 bases. CDR3 length: 13 residues. Losses at the gene ends were 3 bases for V and 4 bases for J; bases not matched to a gene: 1. The germline V gene has CDR1 LNHDA and CDR2 SQIVND (reference sequence). The CDR3 here is CASSISGRYEQYF. The CDR3 nucleotides read TGTGCCAGTAGTATCAGCGGGAGGTACGAGCAGTACTTC.

The V and J genes are TRBV28 and TRBJ2-1; tentative D call: TRBD2 (6 bases). Trimming stripped 5 bases from V and 4 bases from J, with 15 bases between. The germline gives CDR1 MDHEN, CDR2 SYDVKM. There are 15 residues in the CDR3. The CDR3 is CASSPGGPKYNEQFF. The DNA for the CDR3 is TGTGCCAGCAGTCCCGGGGGTCCCAAGTACAATGAGCAGTTCTTC.

This chain connects TRBV6-5 to TRBJ1-1, with D tentatively TRBD1 (6 bases). Germline V gene lookup returns CDR1 MNHEY and CDR2 SVGAGI. This CDR3 spans 15 amino acids. Trimming left V 2 bases short and J 4 bases short, with 14 bases between. The CDR3 protein is CASSYNPGGATEAFF. As DNA, the CDR3 is TGTGCCAGCAGTTACAACCCGGGGGGGGCCACTGAAGCTTTCTTT.

This chain uses TRBV4-1 with TRBJ2-5; D may be TRBD2 (5 bases). V lost 4 bases and J 5 bases, leaving 14 bases between the germline ends. Germline assignment: CDR1 MGHRA and CDR2 YSYEKL. This CDR3 has 14 residues. The CDR3 is CASSPPEARETQYF. The CDR3 nucleotides read TGCGCCAGCAGCCCCCCGGAGGCAAGGGAGACCCAGTACTTC.

CDR3 amino acids: CAIRRTSGGETQYF. The CDR3 DNA follows: TGTGCCATCAGGAGGACTAGCGGAGGGGAGACCCAGTACTTC. The chain has TRBV10-3 and TRBJ2-5, with 10 positions matching TRBD2. The CDR3 runs to 14 residues. The V gene end was trimmed by 6 bases and the J gene end by 5 bases; junction bases not matched to a gene: 6. Germline CDR1 is ENHRY and CDR2 is SYGVKD.

The rearrangement joins TRBV28 to TRBJ1-6; 7 bases line up with TRBD1. The V and J ends lost 5 bases and 2 bases, in that order; junction bases with no gene match: 9. CDR3 length: 17 residues. The V gene's germline CDR1 is MDHEN and CDR2 SYDVKM. CDR3: CASSPIDRDPYNSPLHF. CDR3 in DNA: TGTGCCAGCAGTCCCATAGACAGGGACCCCTATAATTCACCCCTCCACTTT.

The chain recombines TRBV3-1 (or the pseudogene TRBV3-2) with TRBJ1-1; D may be TRBD1 (5 bases). Trimming took off 2 bases at V and 4 bases at J, with 11 bases between the two ends. CDR1 LGHDT and CDR2 YNNKEL come from the germline V gene (reference sequence). The CDR3 runs to 14 residues. Here the CDR3 reads CASSQPGQITEAFF. CDR3 bases: TGTGCCAGCAGCCAACCAGGACAAATCACTGAAGCTTTCTTT.

The gene calls are TRBV5-1 and TRBJ2-5, with 7 bases that match TRBD1. Looked up from germline, CDR1 is SGHRS and CDR2 is YFSETQ. V lost 0 bases to trimming and J lost 3 bases; unmatched junction nucleotides: 2. The CDR3 has 14 amino acids. As DNA, the CDR3 is TGCGCCAGCAGCTTGGGAACAGGGGAAGAGACCCAGTACTTC. Protein: CASSLGTGEETQYF.

Written as DNA, the CDR3 is TGTGCCAGCAGCCGAAGACTAGCGGGAGCTATAGATGAGCAGTTCTTC. This encodes CASSRRLAGAIDEQFF. This chain joins TRBV5-6 and TRBJ2-1; TRBD2 matches 12 bases. J lost 8 bases, V lost 4 bases, and 10 bases had no gene match. Per the germline V gene, CDR1 is SGHDT and CDR2 is YYEEEE. The CDR3 is 16 residues long.

The chain links TRBV4-1 to TRBJ2-5; 10 bases are shared with TRBD1. The CDR3 is 16 amino acids. V trimming: 1 base; J trimming: 5 bases; junction bases outside the gene matches: 7. The germline gives CDR1 MGHRA, CDR2 YSYEKL. This CDR3 reads CASSQGQGASGETQYF. The CDR3 DNA sequence: TGCGCCAGCAGCCAAGGACAGGGGGCGAGTGGGGAGACCCAGTACTTC.

The rearrangement joins TRBV2 to TRBJ2-1, with 9 bases aligning to TRBD1. The length of the CDR3 is 15 residues. Germline V CDR1 and CDR2: SNHLY, FYNNEI. V gave up 8 bases and J gave up 1 base; unmatched junction bases: 6. The CDR3 region is CASVPTGGSYNEQFF. DNA for the CDR3: TGTGCCAGCGTCCCGACAGGGGGTTCCTACAATGAGCAGTTCTTC.

V usage is TRBV30 and J usage is TRBJ2-3; 12 nucleotides match TRBD2. With V trimmed by 1 base and J by 0 bases, 2 bases remained unmatched. The germline CDR1 and CDR2 sequences are GTSNPN and SVGIG (reference sequence). The CDR3 consists of 16 residues. CDR3 loop: CAWSAGLAGSTDTQYF. Here the CDR3 DNA reads TGTGCCTGGAGTGCCGGACTAGCGGGGAGCACAGATACGCAGTATTTT.

The chain uses TRBV3-1 (or the pseudogene TRBV3-2) and TRBJ1-2; 8 nucleotides agree with TRBD1. The junction had 6 bases not matched to a gene; V was cut back by 2 bases and J by 4 bases. This CDR3 is built from 15 residues. The V gene's germline CDR1 is LGHDT and CDR2 YNNKEL (reference sequence). CDR3 in DNA: TGTGCCAGCAGCCAACCCGGGACAGGAGTCTATGGCTACACCTTC. It is translated as CASSQPGTGVYGYTF.

The chain uses TRBV4-1 and TRBJ2-4, with TRBD1 matching over 9 bases. This CDR3 spans 16 amino acids. The V gene end was trimmed by 2 bases and the J gene end by 5 bases; junction bases not matched to a gene: 7. The germline V gene encodes CDR1 MGHRA and CDR2 YSYEKL. Written as DNA, the CDR3 is TGCGCCAGCAGCCAATATTTTGGACAGGGGCAAAACATTCAGTACTTC. Its protein product is CASSQYFGQGQNIQYF.

The V and J genes are TRBV10-2 and TRBJ2-3, with 8 bases fitting TRBD2. CDR3 length equals 16 residues. Trimming cost V 8 bases and J 4 bases; bases outside gene matches: 14. Germline CDR1 is WSHSY and CDR2 is SAAADI. The CDR3 spells CASSRESGRFADTQYF. CDR3 DNA: TGCGCCAGCTCGAGGGAGAGCGGGAGATTTGCAGATACGCAGTATTTT.

This clone showed up just a few times. The chain couples TRBV9 to TRBJ2-5; D unclear. Germline CDR1 is SGDLS and CDR2 is YYNGEE. Between the trimmed V and J ends, which lost 0 bases and 2 bases, there was a span of 11 bases. This CDR3 spans 15 amino acids. The CDR3 DNA follows: TGTGCCAGCAGCGTAGCTACTTCCCGGCAAGAGACCCAGTACTTC. It translates to CASSVATSRQETQYF.

This clone was counted between two and nine times. The chain links TRBV5-1 to TRBJ2-7; perhaps TRBD1 as D (6 bases). Germline V gives CDR1 SGHRS, CDR2 YFSETQ. The CDR3 spans 14 residues. The V end was cut by 4 bases, the J end by 6 bases, with 17 bases between. The CDR3 loop is CASSPDRPTIEQYF. CDR3 DNA sequence: TGCGCCAGCAGCCCAGACAGGCCCACCATCGAGCAGTACTTC.

V and J are TRBV6-5 and TRBJ2-2; TRBD2 matches at 10 bases. The V and J ends lost 9 bases and 6 bases, in that order; junction bases with no gene match: 7. Germline loops: CDR1 MNHEY, CDR2 SVGAGI. The CDR3 loop spans 14 amino acids. The CDR3 here is CASKLAGVAGELFF. The CDR3 coding sequence is TGTGCCAGTAAGCTAGCGGGAGTGGCCGGGGAGCTGTTTTTT.

V and J are TRBV5-8 and TRBJ1-5; 7 bases fit TRBD1. V lost 4 bases and J lost 1; bases outside the gene matches: 5. Germline loops: CDR1 SGHTS, CDR2 YDEGEE. The length of the CDR3 is 15 residues. Here the CDR3 reads CASSAGTESNQPQHF. CDR3 nucleotide sequence: TGTGCCAGCAGCGCCGGGACAGAGAGCAATCAGCCCCAGCATTTT.

This clone was picked up one time. The chain combines TRBV11-1 with TRBJ2-1; 9 nucleotides match TRBD2. Trimming cost V 1 base and J 4 bases; bases outside gene matches: 2. In germline, CDR1 is SGHAT, CDR2 FQDESV (reference sequence). CDR3 length: 15 amino acids. CDR3 amino acids: CASSLGLAAYNEQFF. CDR3 nucleotides: TGTGCCAGCAGCTTAGGACTAGCGGCGTACAATGAGCAGTTCTTC. Variable domain in full (rest from reference TRBV11-1 and TRBJ2-1): EAEVAQSPRYKITEKSQAVAFWCDPISGHATLYWYRQILGQGPELLVQFQDESVVDDSQLPKDRFSAERLKGVDSTLKIQPAELGDSAMYLCASSLGLAAYNEQFFGPGTRLTVL.

This clone was detected once. The J gene is TRBJ1-1, the V gene TRBV2; no definite D call. CDR1 is SNHLY, CDR2 FYNNEI, per germline. V was clipped by 11 bases and J by 3 bases, with 10 bases between them. This CDR3 has 11 residues. The CDR3 coding sequence is TGTGCCCGGCTTGCGGACACTGAAGCTTTCTTT. It codes for CARLADTEAFF.

This chain's CDR3 is CASSYSISQPQHF. The DNA for the CDR3 is TGTGCCAGCAGTTACTCGATAAGCCAGCCCCAGCATTTT. The rearrangement joins TRBV6-6 to TRBJ1-5; D gene unclear. Germline V CDR1 and CDR2: MNHNY, SVGAGI (reference sequence). The CDR3 sequence is 13 residues long. V was cut by 0 bases and J by 7 bases, with 7 bases left in between.